This T cell receptor (beta chain) was sequenced in a study of T cells in Graves' hyperthyroidism and ophthalmopathy. The overall study: Peripheral blood was taken when the disease was first diagnosed, before any treatment began.

The germline V and J ends were trimmed by 9 bases and 0 bases, with 9 bases remaining between them. From germline, CDR1 is MDHEN and CDR2 SYDVKM. The CDR3 consists of 13 residues. Amplified TCR beta CDR3 regions derived from RNA transcripts. HTBI primers were the set used in a first-round RT-PCR of the TCR CDR3. TCRdb reprocessed the multiplex PCR reads with MiXCR, giving one entry per CDR3 protein. Among around 350,000 distinct CDR3 sequences listed, around 25% were seen once. Sequenced input: blood. The rearrangement links TRBV28 to TRBJ2-1; no firm D call. This clonotype was sampled from a man aged 45-65 years with Graves' hyperthyroidism. The CDR3, as DNA: TGTGCCAGTTGTGAGACCTCCTACAATGAGCAGTTCTTC. Translating gives CASCETSYNEQFF.